This paragraph reports one T cell receptor beta chain. Its cognate antigen is unknown. The sample comes from a study of cytomegalovirus exposure and HLA in healthy donors. Some clones are missing from TCRdb's copy, which holds only in-frame ones; the method was immunoSEQ multiplex PCR. Among fewer than 250,000 clones, roughly 91% were seen once, and the ten largest hold roughly 2%. Study-wide findings and caveats: The authors enumerated some 160 TCR beta chains as linked to cytomegalovirus. Rare TCR sequences predominated, though certain public TCRs were found in many donors. In a later analysis, first-cohort TCR clusters were found to tend to co-occur in the 130 or so validation repertoires.

This CDR3 has 13 amino acids. CDR1 and CDR2 (germline): SGHNT, YYREEE (reference sequence). Trimming cost V 3 bases and J 2 bases, with 9 bases left between them. V and J are TRBV5-4 and TRBJ2-7; maybe TRBD2 (6 bases). The source is a woman in her late teens or twenties in good health and CMV-seropositive. The specimen sequenced was PBMCs. CDR3 region: CASSSGLPYEQYF. Here the CDR3 DNA reads TGTGCCAGCAGCTCAGGACTACCCTACGAGCAGTACTTC.